These 11 T cell receptor beta chains were all obtained from the same sample, sequenced in a study of blood T cell repertoires in COVID-19. Only in-frame clones appear in the TCRdb table, and some are missing; sequencing was by immunoSEQ multiplex PCR. Of fewer than 350,000 clones in the sample, 75% to 90% were seen once. The sample taken for sequencing was PBMCs or T cells enriched from blood (not recorded which). All receptors come from a man in his sixties who had recovered from COVID-19.

The gene calls are TRBV3-1 (or the pseudogene TRBV3-2) and TRBJ2-4; 9 bases line up with TRBD2. Germline V lookup: CDR1 LGHDT, CDR2 YNNKEL (reference sequence). Losses at the gene ends were 2 bases for V and 3 bases for J; bases not matched to a gene: 5. This CDR3 is built from 16 residues. The CDR3 reads CASSQIAGVGKNIQYF. As DNA, the CDR3 is TGTGCCAGCAGCCAAATAGCGGGAGTGGGCAAAAACATTCAGTACTTC.

The chain combines TRBV28 with TRBJ1-2; the match to TRBD1 covers 7 bases. The CDR3 has 13 amino acids. Germline V gene sequence: CDR1 MDHEN, CDR2 SYDVKM. Trimming took 3 bases from V and 4 from J; bases not matched to a gene: 2. This CDR3 reads CASSLGQSYGYTF. CDR3 DNA sequence: TGTGCCAGCAGTTTGGGACAGTCCTATGGCTACACCTTC.

The rearrangement joins TRBV11-2 to TRBJ1-2; maybe TRBD1 (5 bases). This CDR3 is built from 15 residues. The germline CDR1 and CDR2 sequences are SGHAT and FQNNGV. Trimming pared 4 bases from V and 8 bases from J, leaving 20 bases between. This CDR3 is CASSSTPHAGLGYTF. In DNA, the CDR3 is TGTGCCAGCAGCTCGACCCCACACGCAGGGTTAGGCTACACCTTC.

The chain combines TRBV4-1 with TRBJ2-1, with TRBD2 as a possible D gene (5 bases). The ends were cut back, 4 bases at V and 9 bases at J, with 19 bases in the middle. CDR3 size: 15 residues. Germline V gene lookup returns CDR1 MGHRA and CDR2 YSYEKL. CDR3 loop: CASSPSGSFNTEQFF. The CDR3 nucleotides read TGCGCCAGCAGCCCTTCGGGGAGCTTTAATACTGAGCAGTTCTTC.

The rearrangement uses TRBV3-1 (or the pseudogene TRBV3-2) and TRBJ2-7; 10 positions agree with TRBD2. This CDR3 region has 15 residues. Per germline, CDR1 LGHDT and CDR2 YNNKEL (reference sequence). V was clipped by 1 base and J by 4 bases; unmatched bases: 4. The CDR3 bases are TGTGCCAGCAGCCAAGGACTAGCGGGTCCTTACGAGCAGTACTTC. It specifies CASSQGLAGPYEQYF.

As DNA, the CDR3 is TGTGCCAGCAGTTTACGCACTAGCGGGACGGTGTATGAGCAGTACTTC. Translated: CASSLRTSGTVYEQYF. The chain links TRBV27 to TRBJ2-7; 10 nucleotides match TRBD2. The CDR3 consists of 16 residues. Germline V gene data show CDR1 as MNHEY and CDR2 as SMNVEV (reference sequence). V was pared by 2 bases and J by 7 bases, with 11 bases of the junction left unmatched.

The chain employs TRBV3-1 (or the pseudogene TRBV3-2) and TRBJ2-2; 7 bases align to TRBD1. Looked up from germline, CDR1 is LGHDT and CDR2 is YNNKEL (reference sequence). The CDR3 covers 15 residues. Trimming at V came to 3 bases and at J to 10 bases, leaving 11 bases not matched to a gene. As DNA, the CDR3 is TGTGCCAGCAGCCAGAGACAGGGCCCGTTCGTGGAGCTGTTTTTT. It codes for CASSQRQGPFVELFF.

The CDR3 spells CASRKVGDSALSTDTQYF. In DNA, the CDR3 is TGTGCCAGCAGAAAGGTGGGCGACAGCGCTCTAAGCACAGATACGCAGTATTTT. The chain employs TRBV2 and TRBJ2-3; maybe TRBD1 (5 bases). CDR3 length: 18 amino acids. Germline lookup yields CDR1 SNHLY and CDR2 FYNNEI. V was shortened by 6 bases and J by 0 bases, with 22 bases between the two germline ends. The full variable domain, completed using reference TRBV2 and TRBJ2-3, is EPEVTQTPSHQVTQMGQEVILRCVPISNHLYFYWYRQILGQKVEFLVSFYNNEISEKSEIFDDQFSVERPDGSNFTLKIRSTKLEDSAMYFCASRKVGDSALSTDTQYFGPGTRLTVL.

The chain uses TRBV18 and TRBJ1-2; D is perhaps TRBD1 (5 bases). The CDR3 covers 17 residues. Germline V CDR1 and CDR2: KGHSH, LQKENI. The V and J ends lost 0 bases and 2 bases respectively, with 16 bases between them. This chain's CDR3 is CASSPPGVRGGNYGYTF. The CDR3 coding sequence is TGTGCCAGCTCACCACCGGGAGTTCGGGGGGGGAACTATGGCTACACCTTC.

The rearrangement uses TRBV4-1 and TRBJ2-7; 7 positions agree with TRBD1. Germline lookup yields CDR1 MGHRA and CDR2 YSYEKL. The length of the CDR3 is 17 residues. J was trimmed by 1 base and V by 0 bases; bases with no gene match: 9. CDR3 amino acids: CASSQDFWNRGSYEQYF. The CDR3 DNA reads as TGCGCCAGCAGCCAAGATTTTTGGAACAGGGGATCCTACGAGCAGTACTTC.

The chain is built from TRBV5-1 and TRBJ2-3, with a tentative D call TRBD2 (6 bases). V lost 0 bases, J lost 4 bases, and 12 bases lay in between. Per the germline V gene, CDR1 is SGHRS and CDR2 is YFSETQ. The CDR3 extends over 15 amino acids. The CDR3 here is CASSLGQGGPDTQYF. CDR3 coding DNA: TGCGCCAGCAGCTTGGGGCAGGGAGGACCAGATACGCAGTATTTT.